These T cell receptor beta chains were read from a single sample in a study of PD-1 blockade in classical Hodgkin lymphoma. Clones were read by immunoSEQ multiplex PCR, and TCRdb kept only the in-frame ones, dropping some. Of roughly 19,000 clones in the sample, around 90% were seen once. The sample here was CD8+ T cells from blood, taken before the fourth cycle of nivolumab. The receptors originated from a human donor with classical Hodgkin lymphoma. The CDR3 runs from the conserved cysteine through the conserved F or W. D genes are given only for firm matches. For some rows the clone size is stated as once, few or many, or as a class when expanded; others skip it.

v_gene	abundance	j_gene	d_gene	CDR3nt	CDR3aa
TRBV27	few	TRBJ2-7	NA	TGTGCCAGCAGTTTGGGCGGGACAGAGTACGAGCAGTACTTC	CASSLGGTEYEQYF
TRBV29-1	few	TRBJ1-1	NA	TGCAGCGTTGTAGGAGAGGGGGGGCACACTGAAGCTTTCTTT	CSVVGEGGHTEAFF
TRBV27	NA	TRBJ1-5	NA	TGTGCCAGCAGTTTAGGATATAGCAATCAGCCCCAGCATTTT	CASSLGYSNQPQHF
TRBV11-2	NA	TRBJ1-3	NA	TGTGCCAGCAGCTTAGATCTCCCCAGGTTCTCTGGAAACACCATATATTTT	CASSLDLPRFSGNTIYF
TRBV27	NA	TRBJ2-7	TRBD1	TGTGCCAGCAGTTTAGTCACAGGGGGTGAGCAGTACTTC	CASSLVTGGEQYF
TRBV7-2	NA	TRBJ1-2	NA	TGTGCCAGCAGCTTAGAAAGTCAGCCGAGGGAGGGCTACACCTTC	CASSLESQPREGYTF
TRBV30	NA	TRBJ2-2	NA	TGTGCCTGGAGTGAAGGGAAAAACACCGGGGAGCTGTTTTTT	CAWSEGKNTGELFF
TRBV7-9	NA	TRBJ2-3	NA	TGTGCCAGCAGCTTACAGAGGAATACGCAGTATTTT	CASSLQRNTQYF
TRBV28	NA	TRBJ2-1	NA	TGTGCCAGCGGAGCTTACAATGAGCAGTTCTTC	CASGAYNEQFF
TRBV10-1	few	TRBJ2-2	NA	TGCGCCAGCAGCCCGCCTGGTGGTTCCGGGGAGCTGTTTTTT	CASSPPGGSGELFF
TRBV28	NA	TRBJ2-1	NA	TGTGCCAGCAGTCCCCGGGACATTGAGCAGTTCTTC	CASSPRDIEQFF
TRBV19	NA	TRBJ1-1	NA	TGTGCCAGTAGTACCCGGACTTTGTCCACTGAAGCTTTCTTT	CASSTRTLSTEAFF
TRBV9	few	TRBJ2-5	TRBD2	TGTGCCAGCAGCGTACCTAGCGGGAAAGCACGGGAGACCCAGTACTTC	CASSVPSGKARETQYF
TRBV7-9	NA	TRBJ2-1	TRBD2	TGTGCCAGCAGCTTAGCGCGGGCCCTAGCGGGAGGCGCTCATGAGCAGTTCTTC	CASSLARALAGGAHEQFF
TRBV2	NA	TRBJ2-3	NA	TGTGCCAGCAGTGAAGAGGGCACAGATACGCAGTATTTT	CASSEEGTDTQYF
TRBV28	NA	TRBJ2-5	NA	TGTGCCAGCAGTCTCGACAGGCCAGAGACCCAGTACTTC	CASSLDRPETQYF
TRBV29-1	NA	TRBJ2-2	NA	TGCAGCGTGGGGACTGTGCCGAACACCGGGGAGCTGTTTTTT	CSVGTVPNTGELFF
TRBV2	NA	TRBJ2-7	NA	TGTGCCAGCAGAGGGGACCGCTACGAGCAGTACTTC	CASRGDRYEQYF
TRBV6-5	NA	TRBJ2-6	NA	TGTGCCAGCAGAGGGCCGCACTCTGGGGCCAACGTCCTGACTTTC	CASRGPHSGANVLTF
TRBV10-2	NA	TRBJ2-2	TRBD1	TGCGCCAGCAGCCCCGTTACGGGACAGACCGGGGAGCTGTTTTTT	CASSPVTGQTGELFF
TRBV9	NA	TRBJ1-3	NA	TGTGCCAGCAGCGTAGGAGGGGGCTCTGGAAACACCATATATTTT	CASSVGGGSGNTIYF
TRBV7-9	NA	TRBJ2-1	TRBD2	TGTGCCAGCAGCTTAAGGTCTAGCGGGCCACCTAGCTCCTACAATGAGCAGTTCTTC	CASSLRSSGPPSSYNEQFF
TRBV29-1	NA	TRBJ2-4	TRBD2	TGCAGCGCCGAAGGCTGGCTAGCGGGAGTCGCCAAAAACATTCAGTACTTC	CSAEGWLAGVAKNIQYF
TRBV10-1	NA	TRBJ2-2	NA	TGCGCCAGCAGTGAGATCCGGGTCTCGAACACCGGGGAGCTGTTTTTT	CASSEIRVSNTGELFF
TRBV10-3	NA	TRBJ2-7	NA	TGTGCCATCAGTGAGTCCTTCGGACAAGTTAAGTACGAGCAGTACTTC	CAISESFGQVKYEQYF
TRBV6-1	NA	TRBJ2-1	NA	TGTGCCAGCAGTGCGGGCTCCAGGGACTTGTACAATGAGCAGTTCTTC	CASSAGSRDLYNEQFF